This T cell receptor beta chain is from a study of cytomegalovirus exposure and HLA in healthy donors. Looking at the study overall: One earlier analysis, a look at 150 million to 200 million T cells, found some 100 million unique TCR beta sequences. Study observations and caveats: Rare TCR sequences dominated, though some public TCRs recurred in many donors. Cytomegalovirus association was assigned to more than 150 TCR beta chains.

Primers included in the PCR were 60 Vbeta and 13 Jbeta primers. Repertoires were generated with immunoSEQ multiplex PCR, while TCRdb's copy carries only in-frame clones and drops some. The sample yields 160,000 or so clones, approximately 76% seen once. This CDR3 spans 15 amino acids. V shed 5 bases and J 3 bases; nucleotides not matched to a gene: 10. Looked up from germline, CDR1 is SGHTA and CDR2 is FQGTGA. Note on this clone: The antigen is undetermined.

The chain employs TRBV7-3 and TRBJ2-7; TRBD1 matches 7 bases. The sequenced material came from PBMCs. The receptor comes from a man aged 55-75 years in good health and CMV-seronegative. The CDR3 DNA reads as TGTGCCAGCAGCCCGTCCGGGACAGTTTACTACGAGCAGTACTTC. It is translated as CASSPSGTVYYEQYF.